Following are 15 T cell receptor beta chains from one sample sequenced in a study of shared clonotypes between healthy human individuals. Profiling relied on immunoSEQ multiplex PCR, and the TCRdb table lists in-frame clones only, not all of them. This table has 300,000 or so clones, roughly 70% appearing once. Sample: memory CD4+ T cells sorted from blood. Subset denoted: CD45RA-negative fraction. These receptors were collected from a man aged 25-40 years in good health.

The gene calls are TRBV7-6 and TRBJ2-7, with D perhaps matching TRBD2 (6 bases). The V and J ends lost 5 bases and 5 bases respectively, with 16 bases between them. CDR1 and CDR2 from the germline V gene are SGHVS and FNYEAQ. The CDR3 consists of 14 residues. The CDR3 sequence is CASSPGTSRHEQYF. The CDR3, as DNA: TGTGCCAGCAGCCCCGGGACTTCGCGGCACGAGCAGTACTTC.

This clone came up many times. The V call is TRBV28, the J call TRBJ1-1, with D possibly matching TRBD1 (6 bases). The germline CDR1 and CDR2 sequences are MDHEN and SYDVKM. Trimming stripped 2 bases from V and 0 bases from J, with 10 bases between. The CDR3 sequence is 15 residues long. Here the CDR3 DNA reads TGTGCCAGCAGTTTAACAGGGACTGTGAACACTGAAGCTTTCTTT. Its translation is CASSLTGTVNTEAFF.

The chain couples TRBV5-4 to TRBJ2-3, with 9 bases lining up with TRBD1. This CDR3 has 14 amino acids. Trimming cost V 4 bases and J 6 bases; bases outside gene matches: 6. The germline V gene has CDR1 SGHNT and CDR2 YYREEE (reference sequence). CDR3 nucleotide sequence: TGTGCCAGCAGCGACAGGGGGGGCGGTGATACGCAGTATTTT. It is translated as CASSDRGGGDTQYF.

This clone appeared a single time. The chain couples TRBV6-5 to TRBJ2-5; TRBD2 agrees at 8 bases. Germline-derived CDR1 and CDR2 are MNHEY and SVGAGI. This CDR3 has 12 amino acids. Unmatched junction bases numbered 3, after V lost 6 bases and J lost 6 bases. CDR3 loop: CASSSGGKTQYF. In DNA, the CDR3 is TGTGCCAGCAGCTCGGGGGGGAAGACCCAGTACTTC.

At least ten counts were recorded for this clone. The V and J genes are TRBV5-1 and TRBJ2-2; TRBD1 might be the D (6 bases). The germline V and J ends were trimmed by 5 bases and 2 bases, with 16 bases remaining between them. The V gene's germline CDR1 is SGHRS and CDR2 YFSETQ. The CDR3 covers 16 residues. CDR3 nucleotides: TGCGCCAGCAGACATGGACAGAACCTTAACACCGGGGAGCTGTTTTTT. Protein sequence: CASRHGQNLNTGELFF.

The chain carries TRBV2 and TRBJ2-1; maybe TRBD2 (5 bases). This CDR3 is built from 12 residues. Trimming removed 6 bases at V and 8 bases at J, with 11 bases between. The germline CDR1 and CDR2 sequences are SNHLY and FYNNEI. In nucleotides, the CDR3 is TGTGCCAGCAGGGTTATTAGCGATGAGCAGTTCTTC. Amino acids: CASRVISDEQFF.

J is TRBJ1-3 and V is TRBV11-2; D unclear. The CDR3 totals 14 residues. Deletions cut 2 bases from V and 0 bases from J, with 5 bases between. Germline V gives CDR1 SGHAT, CDR2 FQNNGV. CDR3 DNA sequence: TGTGCCAGCAGCTTAAGTAACTCTGGAAACACCATATATTTT. Translating gives CASSLSNSGNTIYF.

This chain joins TRBV2 and TRBJ2-7; 7 bases are shared with TRBD1. With V trimmed by 3 bases and J by 7 bases, 6 bases remained unmatched. CDR1 SNHLY and CDR2 FYNNEI come from the germline V gene. CDR3 size: 13 residues. The CDR3 protein is CASSEGQSGEQYF. CDR3 in DNA: TGTGCCAGCAGTGAGGGACAGTCCGGAGAGCAGTACTTC.

The chain carries TRBV13 and TRBJ2-1, with 10 bases fitting TRBD2. V shed 5 bases, J shed 3 bases, and the junction held 13 bases outside the gene matches. The CDR3 totals 18 residues. Germline-derived CDR1 and CDR2 are PRHDT and FYEKMQ (reference sequence). CDR3 loop: CASSPFPPSGSFYNEQFF. CDR3 nucleotides: TGTGCCAGCAGCCCCTTCCCACCTAGCGGGAGTTTCTACAATGAGCAGTTCTTC.

CDR3 DNA sequence: TGTGCCAGCAGTGCAAGGCTAGCGGGGGCTCACTACGAGCAGTACTTC. This gives the protein CASSARLAGAHYEQYF. This chain links TRBV6-1 with TRBJ2-7; TRBD2 aligns across 10 bases. V shed 4 bases and J 3 bases; nucleotides not matched to a gene: 9. Per the germline V gene, CDR1 is MNHNS and CDR2 is SASEGT. This CDR3 region has 16 residues.

This clone was seen only a few times. This chain joins TRBV18 and TRBJ1-1; D gene unclear. The CDR3 consists of 16 residues. V lost 2 bases to trimming and J lost 1 base, with 14 bases between them. The V gene's germline CDR1 is KGHSH and CDR2 LQKENI. The CDR3 bases are TGTGCCAGCTCACCAGCCTTAGGTAGGAGGAACACTGAAGCTTTCTTT. It is translated as CASSPALGRRNTEAFF.

Details on this clone: This specimen includes other DNA sequences encoding the same CDR3. The rearrangement uses TRBV18 and TRBJ2-3; the D gene could be TRBD1 or TRBD2 (5 bases each). The CDR3 is 15 amino acids. The germline V gene encodes CDR1 KGHSH and CDR2 LQKENI. The V and J ends lost 3 bases and 1 base respectively, with 11 bases between them. The CDR3: CASSPNRGGTDTQYF. CDR3 DNA sequence: TGTGCCAGCTCACCGAACAGAGGGGGCACAGATACGCAGTATTTT.

The CDR3 DNA sequence: TGCGCCAGCAGCTTACTGGGGAGGGGGAAACTGTTTTTT. Amino acids: CASSLLGRGKLFF. V gene TRBV5-1 combines with J gene TRBJ1-4, with TRBD1 as a possible D gene (6 bases). The CDR3 sequence is 13 residues long. Germline V gene sequence: CDR1 SGHRS, CDR2 YFSETQ. Between the trimmed V and J ends, which lost 2 bases and 11 bases, there was a span of 13 bases.

The chain joins TRBV7-9 to TRBJ2-2, with 7 positions matching TRBD2. Per germline, CDR1 SEHNR and CDR2 FQNEAQ (reference sequence). This CDR3 region has 13 residues. Unmatched junction bases numbered 2, after V lost 6 bases and J lost 4 bases. The CDR3 loop reads CASRPGGTGELFF. CDR3 bases: TGTGCCAGCAGACCGGGGGGCACCGGGGAGCTGTTTTTT. The whole variable domain, remainder taken from reference TRBV7-9 and TRBJ2-2, is DTGVSQNPRHKITKRGQNVTFRCDPISEHNRLYWYRQTLGQGPEFLTYFQNEAQLEKSRLLSDRFSAERPKGSFSTLEIQRTEQGDSAMYLCASRPGGTGELFFGEGSRLTVL.

The chain couples TRBV6-6 to TRBJ2-7, with 7 bases aligning to TRBD1. Per germline, CDR1 MNHNY and CDR2 SVGAGI (reference sequence). The V segment lost 11 bases and the J segment 2 bases; nucleotides outside the gene matches: 12. There are 14 residues in the CDR3. This CDR3 reads CAGSKTGTTYEQYF. In DNA, the CDR3 is TGTGCCGGCTCGAAGACAGGGACCACCTACGAGCAGTACTTC.